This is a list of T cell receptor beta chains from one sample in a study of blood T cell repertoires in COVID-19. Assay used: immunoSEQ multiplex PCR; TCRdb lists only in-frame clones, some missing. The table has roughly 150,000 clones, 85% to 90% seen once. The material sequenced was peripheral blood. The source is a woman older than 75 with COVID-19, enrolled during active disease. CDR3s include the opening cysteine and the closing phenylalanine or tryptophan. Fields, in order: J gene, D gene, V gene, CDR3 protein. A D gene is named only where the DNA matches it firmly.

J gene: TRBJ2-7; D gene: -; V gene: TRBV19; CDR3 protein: CASSIVQTGLGYEQYF
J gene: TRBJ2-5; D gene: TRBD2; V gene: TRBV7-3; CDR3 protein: CASSLWGGSRETQYF
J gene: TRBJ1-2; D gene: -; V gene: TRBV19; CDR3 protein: CASIGRGSNYGYTF
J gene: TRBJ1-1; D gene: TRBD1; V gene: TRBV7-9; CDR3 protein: CASSLGQENTEAFF
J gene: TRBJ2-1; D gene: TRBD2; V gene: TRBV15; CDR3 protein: CATSRDRRLADDEQFF
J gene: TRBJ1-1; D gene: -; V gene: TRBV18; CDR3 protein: CASSPPGGLAEAFF
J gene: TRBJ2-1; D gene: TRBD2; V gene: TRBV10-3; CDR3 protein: CAISEQTSGTNEQFF
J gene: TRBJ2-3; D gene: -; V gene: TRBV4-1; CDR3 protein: CASSQDTGNTDTQYF
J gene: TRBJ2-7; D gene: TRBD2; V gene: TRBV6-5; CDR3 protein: CASWGGHEQYF
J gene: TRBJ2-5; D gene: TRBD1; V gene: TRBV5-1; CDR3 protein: CASSLGQGKETQYF
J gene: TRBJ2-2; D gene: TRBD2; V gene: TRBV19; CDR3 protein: CATLGLAGGPRELFF
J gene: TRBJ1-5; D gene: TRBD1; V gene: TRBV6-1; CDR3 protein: CASSEKAGQGWPNQPQHF
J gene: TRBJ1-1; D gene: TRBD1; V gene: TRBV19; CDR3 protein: CASRDRGANTEAFF
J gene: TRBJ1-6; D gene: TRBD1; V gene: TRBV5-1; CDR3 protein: CASSEGQGQGSPLHF
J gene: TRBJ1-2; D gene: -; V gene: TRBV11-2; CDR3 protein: CASSDGRQTRGVGYTF
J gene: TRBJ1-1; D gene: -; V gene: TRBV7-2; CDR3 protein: CASSLALSGNTEAFF
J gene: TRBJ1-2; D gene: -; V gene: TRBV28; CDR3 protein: CASSLGRLYGYTF
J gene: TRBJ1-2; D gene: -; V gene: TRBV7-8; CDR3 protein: CASSSLIASQDGYTF
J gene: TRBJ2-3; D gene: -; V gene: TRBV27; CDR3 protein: CASTPLAASTDTQYF
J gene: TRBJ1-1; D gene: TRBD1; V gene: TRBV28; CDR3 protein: CASSRQGWTEAFF
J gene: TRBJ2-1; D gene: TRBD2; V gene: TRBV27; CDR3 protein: CASRRGTSGVGEQFF
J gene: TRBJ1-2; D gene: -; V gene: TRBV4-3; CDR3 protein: CASNQLGQGPNGYTF
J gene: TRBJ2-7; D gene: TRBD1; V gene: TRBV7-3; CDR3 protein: CASSLMGQGLGYEQYF
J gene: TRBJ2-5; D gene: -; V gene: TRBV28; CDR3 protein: CASSQTMGETQYF
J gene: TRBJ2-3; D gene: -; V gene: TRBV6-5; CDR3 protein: CASSPGGETDTQYF
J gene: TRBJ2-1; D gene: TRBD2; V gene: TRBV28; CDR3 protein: CASSLAISGSWDNEQFF
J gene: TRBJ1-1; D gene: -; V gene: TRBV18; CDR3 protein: CASSPPSKNTEAFF